These T cell receptor beta chains were read from a single sample in a study of blood T cell repertoires in COVID-19. Profiling relied on immunoSEQ multiplex PCR, and the TCRdb table lists in-frame clones only, not all of them. Here the sample spans 63,000 or so clones, 70% to 85% being singletons. The sample taken for sequencing was peripheral blood. The origin of the receptors is an elderly man with active COVID-19. CDR3s include the opening cysteine and the closing phenylalanine or tryptophan. The D gene is left open where the match is weak. Clone size is not always given. Where it is, it says once, few, many or a class for expanded clones.

V: TRBV6-2/TRBV6-3; D: TRBD1; J: TRBJ1-1; size: NA; CDR3: CASSSLFGTGGFAFF; DNA: TGTGCCAGCAGCTCCCTATTTGGGACAGGGGGGTTCGCTTTCTTT
V: TRBV14; D: TRBD2; J: TRBJ2-3; size: NA; CDR3: CASSQDAGVITDTQYF; DNA: TGTGCCAGCAGCCAAGATGCGGGAGTGATCACAGATACGCAGTATTTT
V: TRBV14; D: NA; J: TRBJ1-1; size: NA; CDR3: CASSLGHHTEAFF; DNA: TGTGCCAGCAGCCTCGGACATCACACTGAAGCTTTCTTT
V: TRBV5-1; D: TRBD2; J: TRBJ2-7; size: NA; CDR3: CASSQLTSATSYEQYF; DNA: TGCGCCAGCAGCCAGCTTACTAGCGCTACATCCTACGAGCAGTACTTC
V: TRBV6-5; D: TRBD2; J: TRBJ2-5; size: NA; CDR3: CASRDGLLAKTQYF; DNA: TGTGCCAGCAGGGATGGGTTACTAGCGAAGACCCAGTACTTC
V: TRBV4-3; D: NA; J: TRBJ2-7; size: NA; CDR3: CASSQDVHLGYEQYF; DNA: TGCGCCAGCAGCCAAGATGTTCACCTCGGGTACGAGCAGTACTTC
V: TRBV2; D: NA; J: TRBJ2-7; size: once; CDR3: CASSVGQPFQYF; DNA: TGTGCCAGCAGTGTTGGGCAGCCCTTTCAGTACTTC
V: TRBV5-8; D: NA; J: TRBJ1-5; size: NA; CDR3: CASSLGMGHQPQHF; DNA: TGTGCCAGCAGCTTGGGTATGGGCCATCAGCCCCAGCATTTT
V: TRBV7-3; D: TRBD2; J: TRBJ2-1; size: once; CDR3: CASSSGTSGRVAYNEQFF; DNA: TGTGCCAGCAGCTCAGGGACTAGCGGGAGGGTTGCCTACAATGAGCAGTTCTTC
V: TRBV30; D: NA; J: TRBJ1-4; size: NA; CDR3: CAWRQEYEKLFF; DNA: TGTGCCTGGAGGCAGGAATATGAAAAACTGTTTTTT
V: TRBV6-5; D: TRBD1; J: TRBJ2-7; size: NA; CDR3: CASRTPTGFHEQYF; DNA: TGTGCCAGCAGGACCCCGACAGGGTTCCACGAGCAGTACTTC
V: TRBV10-1; D: TRBD1; J: TRBJ2-2; size: NA; CDR3: CASSESNEGQGPGELFF; DNA: TGCGCCAGCAGTGAGTCGAATGAAGGACAGGGTCCCGGGGAGCTGTTTTTT
V: TRBV5-1; D: TRBD1; J: TRBJ1-1; size: once; CDR3: CASTGQGSTTEAFF; DNA: TGCGCCAGCACCGGACAGGGTTCGACCACTGAAGCTTTCTTT
V: TRBV6-2/TRBV6-3; D: TRBD1; J: TRBJ2-5; size: NA; CDR3: CASSSGGMKTQYF; DNA: TGTGCCAGCAGTTCAGGGGGAATGAAGACCCAGTACTTC
V: TRBV3-1/TRBV3-2; D: TRBD2; J: TRBJ2-5; size: NA; CDR3: CASSQGPGLAEETQYF; DNA: TGTGCCAGCAGCCAAGGGCCGGGACTAGCGGAAGAGACCCAGTACTTC
V: TRBV2; D: TRBD2; J: TRBJ2-5; size: once; CDR3: CASSSRTSGQETQYF; DNA: TGTGCCAGCAGCAGCAGGACTAGCGGCCAAGAGACCCAGTACTTC
V: TRBV19; D: TRBD2; J: TRBJ2-1; size: NA; CDR3: CASSMSAGGYNEQFF; DNA: TGTGCCAGTAGTATGTCTGCGGGGGGGTACAATGAGCAGTTCTTC
V: TRBV9; D: TRBD1; J: TRBJ2-1; size: NA; CDR3: CASSTPGQKNEQFF; DNA: TGTGCCAGCAGCACACCGGGACAGAAGAATGAGCAGTTCTTC
V: TRBV19; D: TRBD2; J: TRBJ2-3; size: NA; CDR3: CASRSTQLAGGSFNTQYF; DNA: TGTGCCAGTAGATCGACCCAACTGGCGGGAGGTTCCTTCAATACGCAGTATTTT
V: TRBV5-1; D: TRBD1; J: TRBJ2-7; size: once; CDR3: CASSPASQGPYEQYF; DNA: TGCGCCAGCAGCCCAGCATCACAGGGGCCCTACGAGCAGTACTTC
V: TRBV27; D: TRBD2; J: TRBJ2-5; size: NA; CDR3: CASSTSGTFGETQYF; DNA: TGTGCCAGCAGCACTAGCGGAACCTTTGGGGAGACCCAGTACTTC
V: TRBV18; D: NA; J: TRBJ1-3; size: few; CDR3: CASSPPGSGNTIYF; DNA: TGTGCCAGCTCACCACCGGGCAGCGGAAACACCATATATTTT
V: TRBV5-6; D: NA; J: TRBJ2-6; size: NA; CDR3: CASNSLRLSGANVLTF; DNA: TGTGCCAGCAACTCCCTGAGACTGTCTGGGGCCAACGTCCTGACTTTC
V: TRBV19; D: TRBD1; J: TRBJ1-5; size: NA; CDR3: CASTRQGRWDQPQHF; DNA: TGTGCCAGTACTCGACAGGGGAGGTGGGATCAGCCCCAGCATTTT
V: TRBV6-2/TRBV6-3; D: NA; J: TRBJ2-5; size: NA; CDR3: CASSHRQNSQETQYF; DNA: TGTGCCAGCAGCCACAGACAAAACAGCCAAGAGACCCAGTACTTC
V: TRBV27; D: NA; J: TRBJ2-1; size: NA; CDR3: CASRTGYHNEQFF; DNA: TGTGCCAGCAGAACAGGGTACCACAATGAGCAGTTCTTC
V: TRBV5-6; D: TRBD2; J: TRBJ2-7; size: few; CDR3: CASSGSGRSEQYF; DNA: TGTGCCAGCAGCGGGAGCGGGAGAAGCGAGCAGTACTTC
V: TRBV4-2; D: TRBD1; J: TRBJ1-2; size: NA; CDR3: CASSQGQGGGYTF; DNA: TGTGCCAGCAGCCAAGGACAGGGAGGTGGCTACACCTTC
V: TRBV19; D: TRBD2; J: TRBJ2-5; size: NA; CDR3: CASSRQRGRGETQYF; DNA: TGTGCCAGTAGTAGGCAGCGGGGGCGGGGAGAGACCCAGTACTTC
V: TRBV19; D: NA; J: TRBJ2-1; size: NA; CDR3: CASSDGSSYNEQFF; DNA: TGTGCCAGTAGTGACGGGAGCTCCTACAATGAGCAGTTCTTC
V: TRBV7-6; D: NA; J: TRBJ2-5; size: NA; CDR3: CASRSVQDSQETQYF; DNA: TGTGCCAGCAGATCGGTCCAGGACTCGCAAGAGACCCAGTACTTC
V: TRBV5-1; D: NA; J: TRBJ1-1; size: few; CDR3: CASSAIQGNTEAFF; DNA: TGCGCCAGCAGCGCTATTCAGGGGAACACTGAAGCTTTCTTT
V: TRBV19; D: TRBD1; J: TRBJ2-2; size: few; CDR3: CASTLTGALLSGELFF; DNA: TGTGCCAGTACGCTAACAGGGGCCCTATTGTCCGGGGAGCTGTTTTTT
V: TRBV9; D: NA; J: TRBJ1-6; size: NA; CDR3: CASSPGEDSGSPLHF; DNA: TGTGCCAGCAGCCCGGGAGAGGACTCGGGTTCACCCCTCCACTTT
V: TRBV5-1; D: TRBD1; J: TRBJ2-2; size: NA; CDR3: CASSTGQRNTGELFF; DNA: TGCGCCAGCAGCACGGGACAGAGGAACACCGGGGAGCTGTTTTTT
V: TRBV4-1; D: TRBD2; J: TRBJ2-1; size: NA; CDR3: CASSQVGGRTSYNEQFF; DNA: TGCGCCAGCAGCCAAGTGGGCGGGAGGACCTCCTACAATGAGCAGTTCTTC
V: TRBV5-4; D: NA; J: TRBJ2-2; size: NA; CDR3: CASSRIMNTGELFF; DNA: TGTGCCAGCAGCCGTATAATGAACACCGGGGAGCTGTTTTTT
V: TRBV5-5; D: TRBD1; J: TRBJ2-7; size: NA; CDR3: CASSPHPDRVSYEQYF; DNA: TGTGCCAGCAGCCCACACCCCGACAGGGTGTCCTACGAGCAGTACTTC
V: TRBV7-2; D: NA; J: TRBJ1-5; size: NA; CDR3: CASSSGQPNQPQHF; DNA: TGTGCCAGCAGCTCCGGACAGCCCAATCAGCCCCAGCATTTT
V: TRBV27; D: TRBD1; J: TRBJ1-2; size: once; CDR3: CASSRMDRVTGYTF; DNA: TGTGCCAGCAGTAGGATGGACAGGGTCACTGGCTACACCTTC
V: TRBV9; D: NA; J: TRBJ1-1; size: NA; CDR3: CASSVGAGTEAFF; DNA: TGTGCCAGCAGCGTAGGGGCAGGGACTGAAGCTTTCTTT
V: TRBV19; D: NA; J: TRBJ2-7; size: NA; CDR3: CATSSSYEQYF; DNA: TGTGCCACCTCCTCTTCCTACGAGCAGTACTTC
V: TRBV24-1; D: NA; J: TRBJ1-1; size: NA; CDR3: CATSGRGENTEAFF; DNA: TGTGCCACCAGTGGTCGAGGAGAGAACACTGAAGCTTTCTTT
V: TRBV7-2; D: TRBD2; J: TRBJ2-7; size: few; CDR3: CASSLTSVYEQYF; DNA: TGTGCCAGCAGCTTAACTAGCGTCTACGAGCAGTACTTC
V: TRBV9; D: TRBD1; J: TRBJ1-2; size: NA; CDR3: CASSADRDYGYTF; DNA: TGTGCCAGCAGCGCGGACAGGGACTATGGCTACACCTTC
V: TRBV27; D: TRBD2; J: TRBJ2-3; size: NA; CDR3: CASSFRLAGSDTQYF; DNA: TGTGCCAGCAGTTTCCGACTAGCGGGATCGGATACGCAGTATTTT
V: TRBV5-1; D: NA; J: TRBJ2-7; size: NA; CDR3: CASSLAGVRAYEQYF; DNA: TGCGCCAGCAGCTTGGCCGGGGTTAGGGCCTACGAGCAGTACTTC
V: TRBV18; D: NA; J: TRBJ2-4; size: NA; CDR3: CASSRPQGSQYF; DNA: TGTGCCAGCTCAAGACCCCAGGGGAGTCAGTACTTC
V: TRBV6-2/TRBV6-3; D: TRBD1; J: TRBJ1-5; size: once; CDR3: CASSYRLGQDSNQPQHF; DNA: TGTGCCAGCAGTTACCGCCTAGGACAGGATAGCAATCAGCCCCAGCATTTT
V: TRBV7-2; D: TRBD2; J: TRBJ2-5; size: once; CDR3: CASNLQGLAGGETQYF; DNA: TGTGCCAGCAACCTACAGGGGCTAGCGGGAGGAGAGACCCAGTACTTC
V: TRBV3-1/TRBV3-2; D: TRBD2; J: TRBJ2-3; size: NA; CDR3: CASSQVFSGESTDTQYF; DNA: TGTGCCAGCAGCCAAGTTTTTAGCGGGGAAAGCACAGATACGCAGTATTTT
V: TRBV6-2/TRBV6-3; D: NA; J: TRBJ1-5; size: NA; CDR3: CASSPNSAGTFKQPQHF; DNA: TGTGCCAGCAGTCCAAATTCGGCAGGGACATTCAAGCAGCCCCAGCATTTT
V: TRBV7-9; D: TRBD1; J: TRBJ2-5; size: NA; CDR3: CASSFPGTGTETQYF; DNA: TGTGCCAGCAGCTTCCCGGGGACAGGAACAGAGACCCAGTACTTC
V: TRBV7-2; D: TRBD1; J: TRBJ2-2; size: NA; CDR3: CASSPSPDRVNTGELFF; DNA: TGTGCCAGCAGCCCTTCCCCCGACAGGGTGAACACCGGGGAGCTGTTTTTT
V: TRBV24-1; D: TRBD1; J: TRBJ1-5; size: few; CDR3: CATSAFQGTDYNQPQHF; DNA: TGTGCCACCAGTGCCTTTCAGGGGACAGACTACAATCAGCCCCAGCATTTT
V: TRBV7-9; D: NA; J: TRBJ2-1; size: NA; CDR3: CASSQRSGGGFF; DNA: TGTGCCAGCAGCCAGAGGAGCGGAGGTGGGTTCTTC
V: TRBV19; D: TRBD1; J: TRBJ2-5; size: NA; CDR3: CASSPLGTVQETQYF; DNA: TGTGCCAGTAGTCCGTTAGGGACAGTTCAAGAGACCCAGTACTTC